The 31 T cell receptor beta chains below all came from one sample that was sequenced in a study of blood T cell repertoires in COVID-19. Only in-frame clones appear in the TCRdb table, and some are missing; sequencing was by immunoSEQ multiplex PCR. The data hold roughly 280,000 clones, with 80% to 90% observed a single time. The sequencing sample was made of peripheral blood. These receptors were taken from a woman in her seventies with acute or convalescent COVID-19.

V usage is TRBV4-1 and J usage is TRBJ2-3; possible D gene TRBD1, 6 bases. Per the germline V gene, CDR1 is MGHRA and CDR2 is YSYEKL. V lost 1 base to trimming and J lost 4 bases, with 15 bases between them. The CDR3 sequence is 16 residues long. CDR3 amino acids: CASSQAGRGYADTQYF. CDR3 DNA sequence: TGCGCCAGCAGCCAAGCGGGCAGGGGATACGCAGATACGCAGTATTTT.

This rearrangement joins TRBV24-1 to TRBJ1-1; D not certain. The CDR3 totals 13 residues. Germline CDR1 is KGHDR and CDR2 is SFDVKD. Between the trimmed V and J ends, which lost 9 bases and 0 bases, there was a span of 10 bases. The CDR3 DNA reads TGTGCCACCCAGGCCGGGATGAACACTGAAGCTTTCTTT. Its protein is CATQAGMNTEAFF.

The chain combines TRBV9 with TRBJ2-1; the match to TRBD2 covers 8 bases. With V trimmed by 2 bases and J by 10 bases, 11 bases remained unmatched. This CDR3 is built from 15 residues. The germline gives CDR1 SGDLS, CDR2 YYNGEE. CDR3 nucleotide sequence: TGTGCCAGCAGCGTGGACGCGGGGGGCCCGGGAGAGCAGTTCTTC. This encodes CASSVDAGGPGEQFF.

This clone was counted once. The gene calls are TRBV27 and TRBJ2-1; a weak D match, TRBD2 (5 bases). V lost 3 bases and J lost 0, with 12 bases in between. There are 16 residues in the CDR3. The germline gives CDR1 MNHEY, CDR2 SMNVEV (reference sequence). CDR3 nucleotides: TGTGCCAGCAGTTTGCGGGTTGGGAGCTCCTACAATGAGCAGTTCTTC. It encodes CASSLRVGSSYNEQFF.

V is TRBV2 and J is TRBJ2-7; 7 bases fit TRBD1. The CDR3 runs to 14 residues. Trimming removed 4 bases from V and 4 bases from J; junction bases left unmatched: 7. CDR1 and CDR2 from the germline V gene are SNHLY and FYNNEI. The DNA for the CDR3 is TGTGCCAGCAGTGCCGACAGGGTGGTGTACGAGCAGTACTTC. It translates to CASSADRVVYEQYF.

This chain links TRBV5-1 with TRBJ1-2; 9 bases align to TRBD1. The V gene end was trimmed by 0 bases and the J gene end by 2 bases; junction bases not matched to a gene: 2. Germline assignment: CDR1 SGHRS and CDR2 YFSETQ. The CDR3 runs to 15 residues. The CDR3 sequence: CASSLGGQGNYGYTF. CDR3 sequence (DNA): TGCGCCAGCAGCTTGGGAGGACAGGGGAACTATGGCTACACCTTC.

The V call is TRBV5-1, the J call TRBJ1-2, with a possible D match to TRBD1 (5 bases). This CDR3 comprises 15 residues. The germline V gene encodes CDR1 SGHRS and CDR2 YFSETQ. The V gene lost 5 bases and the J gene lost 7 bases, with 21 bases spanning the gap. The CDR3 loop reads CASRAPGRGLGGYTF. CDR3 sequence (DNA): TGCGCCAGCAGAGCCCCTGGGAGGGGCTTGGGTGGCTACACCTTC.

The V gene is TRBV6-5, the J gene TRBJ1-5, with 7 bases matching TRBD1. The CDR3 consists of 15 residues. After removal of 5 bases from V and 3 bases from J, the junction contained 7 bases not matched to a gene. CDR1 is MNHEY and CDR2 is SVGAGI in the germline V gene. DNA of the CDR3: TGTGCCAGCAGTACACAGGGGACCTACAATCAGCCCCAGCATTTT. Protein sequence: CASSTQGTYNQPQHF.

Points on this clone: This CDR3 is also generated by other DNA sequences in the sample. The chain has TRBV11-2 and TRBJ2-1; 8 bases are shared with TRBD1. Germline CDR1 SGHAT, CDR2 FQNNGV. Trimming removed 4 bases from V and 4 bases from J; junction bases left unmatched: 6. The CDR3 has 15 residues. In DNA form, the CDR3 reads TGTGCCAGCAGCTCGGGGGACAGGCAGTACAATGAGCAGTTCTTC. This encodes CASSSGDRQYNEQFF.

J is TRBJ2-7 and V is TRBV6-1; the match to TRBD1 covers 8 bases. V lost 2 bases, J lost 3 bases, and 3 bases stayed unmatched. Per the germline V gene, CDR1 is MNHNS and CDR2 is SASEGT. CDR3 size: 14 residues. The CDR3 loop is CASSEYRGYYEQYF. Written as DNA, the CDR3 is TGTGCCAGCAGTGAATACAGGGGGTACTACGAGCAGTACTTC.

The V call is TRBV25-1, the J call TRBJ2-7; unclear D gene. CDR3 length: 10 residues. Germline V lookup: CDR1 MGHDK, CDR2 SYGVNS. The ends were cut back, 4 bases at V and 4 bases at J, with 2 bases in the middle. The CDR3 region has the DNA TGTGCCAGCAGTGCTTACGAGCAGTACTTC. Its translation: CASSAYEQYF.

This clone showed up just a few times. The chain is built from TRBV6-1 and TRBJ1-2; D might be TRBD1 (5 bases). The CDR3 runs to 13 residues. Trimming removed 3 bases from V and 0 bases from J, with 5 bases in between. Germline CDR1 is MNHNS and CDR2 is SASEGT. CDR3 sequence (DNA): TGTGCCAGCAGTGAGGGGCCTAACTATGGCTACACCTTC. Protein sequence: CASSEGPNYGYTF.

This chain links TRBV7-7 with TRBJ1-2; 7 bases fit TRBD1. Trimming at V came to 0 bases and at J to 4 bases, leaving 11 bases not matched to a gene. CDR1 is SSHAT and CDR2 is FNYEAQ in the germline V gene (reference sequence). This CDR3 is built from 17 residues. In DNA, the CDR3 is TGTGCCAGCAGCTTAGCGCTAAGACAGGGTGGGTTCTATGGCTACACCTTC. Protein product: CASSLALRQGGFYGYTF. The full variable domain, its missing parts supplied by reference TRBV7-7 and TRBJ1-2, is GAGVSQSPRYKVTKRGQDVTLRCDPISSHATLYWYQQALGQGPEFLTYFNYEAQPDKSGLPSDRFSAERPEGSISTLTIQRTEQRDSAMYRCASSLALRQGGFYGYTFGSGTRLTVV.

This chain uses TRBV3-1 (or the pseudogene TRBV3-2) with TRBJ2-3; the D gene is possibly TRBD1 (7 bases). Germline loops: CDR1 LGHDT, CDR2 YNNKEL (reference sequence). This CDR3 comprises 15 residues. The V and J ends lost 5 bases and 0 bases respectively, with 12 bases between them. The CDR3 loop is CASSGGGSSTDTQYF. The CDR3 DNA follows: TGTGCCAGCAGCGGAGGGGGCAGTAGCACAGATACGCAGTATTTT.

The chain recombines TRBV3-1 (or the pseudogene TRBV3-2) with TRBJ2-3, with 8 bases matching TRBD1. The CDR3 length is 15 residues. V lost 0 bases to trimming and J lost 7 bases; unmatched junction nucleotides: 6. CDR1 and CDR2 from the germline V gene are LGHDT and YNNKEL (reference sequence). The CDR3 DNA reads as TGTGCCAGCAGCCAAGATCCCACAGGGGGATATACGCAGTATTTT. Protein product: CASSQDPTGGYTQYF.

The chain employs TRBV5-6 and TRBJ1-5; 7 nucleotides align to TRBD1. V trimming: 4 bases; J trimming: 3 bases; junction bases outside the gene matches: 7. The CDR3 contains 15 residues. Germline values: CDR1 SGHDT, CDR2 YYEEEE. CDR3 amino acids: CASSPSGTVNQPQHF. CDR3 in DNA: TGTGCCAGCAGCCCTAGCGGGACAGTCAATCAGCCCCAGCATTTT. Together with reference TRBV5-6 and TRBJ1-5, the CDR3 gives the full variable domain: DAGVTQSPTHLIKTRGQQVTLRCSPKSGHDTVSWYQQALGQGPQFIFQYYEEEERQRGNFPDRFSGHQFPNYSSELNVNALLLGDSALYLCASSPSGTVNQPQHFGDGTRLSIL.

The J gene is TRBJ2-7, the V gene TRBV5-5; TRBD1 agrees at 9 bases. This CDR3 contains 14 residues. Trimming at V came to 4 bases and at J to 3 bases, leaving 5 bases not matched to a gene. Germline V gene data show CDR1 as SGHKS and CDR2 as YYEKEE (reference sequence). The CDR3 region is CASSAPGQGYEQYF. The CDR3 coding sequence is TGTGCCAGCAGCGCCCCGGGACAGGGCTACGAGCAGTACTTC.

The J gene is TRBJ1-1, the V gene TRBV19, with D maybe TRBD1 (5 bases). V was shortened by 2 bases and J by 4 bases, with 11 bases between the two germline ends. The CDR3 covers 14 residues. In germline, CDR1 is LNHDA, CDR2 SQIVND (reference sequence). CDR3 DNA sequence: TGTGCCAGTAGTATACAGGGTTTCCGCACTGAAGCTTTCTTT. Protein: CASSIQGFRTEAFF.

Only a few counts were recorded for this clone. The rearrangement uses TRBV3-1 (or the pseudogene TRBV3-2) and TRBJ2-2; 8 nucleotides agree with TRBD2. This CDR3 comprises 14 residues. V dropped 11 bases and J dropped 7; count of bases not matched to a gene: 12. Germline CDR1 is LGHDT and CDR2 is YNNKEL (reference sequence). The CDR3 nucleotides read TGTGCCGCTAGTCCGGGACTAGGGCACGGGGAGCTGTTTTTT. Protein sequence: CAASPGLGHGELFF.

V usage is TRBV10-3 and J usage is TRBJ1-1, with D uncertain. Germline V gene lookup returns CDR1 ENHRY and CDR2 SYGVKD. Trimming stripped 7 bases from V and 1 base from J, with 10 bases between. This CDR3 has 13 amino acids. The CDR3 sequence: CAIMMSENTEAFF. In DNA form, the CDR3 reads TGTGCCATCATGATGAGTGAGAACACTGAAGCTTTCTTT.

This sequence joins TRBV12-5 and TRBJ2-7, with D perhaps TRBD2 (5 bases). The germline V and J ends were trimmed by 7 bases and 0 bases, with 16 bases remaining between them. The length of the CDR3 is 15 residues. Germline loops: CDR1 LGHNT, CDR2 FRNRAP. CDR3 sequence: CASALVGGNSYEQYF. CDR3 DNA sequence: TGTGCTAGTGCTTTAGTAGGAGGCAACTCCTACGAGCAGTACTTC.

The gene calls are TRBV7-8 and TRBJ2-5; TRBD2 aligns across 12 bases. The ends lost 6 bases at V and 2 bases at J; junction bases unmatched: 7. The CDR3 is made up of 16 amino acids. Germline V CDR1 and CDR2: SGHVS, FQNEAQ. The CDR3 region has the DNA TGTGCCAGCAGTAGACTAGCGGGGGCGGGGCAAGAGACCCAGTACTTC. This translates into CASSRLAGAGQETQYF.

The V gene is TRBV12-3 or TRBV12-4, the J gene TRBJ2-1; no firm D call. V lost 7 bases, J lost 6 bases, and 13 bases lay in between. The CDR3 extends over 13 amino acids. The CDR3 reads CASTLGVINEQFF. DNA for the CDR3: TGTGCCAGCACCCTTGGAGTCATCAATGAGCAGTTCTTC.

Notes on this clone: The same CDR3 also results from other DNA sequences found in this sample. The CDR3 nucleotides are TGTGCCAGCAGCTCGGGGACTAGCGGGCAAGAGACCCAGTACTTC. This gives the protein CASSSGTSGQETQYF. This rearrangement joins TRBV5-4 to TRBJ2-5; 12 bases fit TRBD2. Per the germline V gene, CDR1 is SGHNT and CDR2 is YYREEE (reference sequence). V was pared by 3 bases and J by 2 bases, with 2 bases of the junction left unmatched. This CDR3 has 15 amino acids. Complete variable domain (other parts from reference TRBV5-4 and TRBJ2-5): ETGVTQSPTHLIKTRGQQVTLRCSSQSGHNTVSWYQQALGQGPQFIFQYYREEENGRGNFPPRFSGLQFPNYSSELNVNALELDDSALYLCASSSGTSGQETQYFGPGTRLLVL.

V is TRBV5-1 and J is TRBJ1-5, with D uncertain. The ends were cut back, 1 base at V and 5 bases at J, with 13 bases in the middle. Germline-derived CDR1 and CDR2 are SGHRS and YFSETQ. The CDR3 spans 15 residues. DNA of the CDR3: TGCGCCAGCAGCTTGTCTTCGGGGTCGCATCAGCCCCAGCATTTT. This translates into CASSLSSGSHQPQHF.

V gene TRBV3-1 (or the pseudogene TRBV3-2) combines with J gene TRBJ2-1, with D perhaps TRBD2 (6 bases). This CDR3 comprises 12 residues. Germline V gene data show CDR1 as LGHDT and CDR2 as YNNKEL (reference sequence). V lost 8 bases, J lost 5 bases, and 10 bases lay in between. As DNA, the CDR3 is TGTGCCAGCCCGCGGGGAAACAATGAGCAGTTCTTC. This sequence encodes CASPRGNNEQFF.

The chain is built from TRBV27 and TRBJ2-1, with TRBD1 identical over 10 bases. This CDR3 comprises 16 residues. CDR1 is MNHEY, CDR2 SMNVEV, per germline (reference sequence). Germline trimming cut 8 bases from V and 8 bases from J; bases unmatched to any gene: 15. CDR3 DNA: TGTGCCAGCTCAGTCCACCCAGGGACAGGGGTCGATGAGCAGTTCTTC. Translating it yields CASSVHPGTGVDEQFF.

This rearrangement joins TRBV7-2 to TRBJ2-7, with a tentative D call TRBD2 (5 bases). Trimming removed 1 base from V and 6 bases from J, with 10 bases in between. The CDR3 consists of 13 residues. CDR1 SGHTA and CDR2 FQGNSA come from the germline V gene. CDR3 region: CASSLGLAREQYF. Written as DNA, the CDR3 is TGTGCCAGCAGCTTAGGTCTAGCACGCGAGCAGTACTTC. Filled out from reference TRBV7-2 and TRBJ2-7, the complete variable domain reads GAGVSQSPSNKVTEKGKDVELRCDPISGHTALYWYRQSLGQGLEFLIYFQGNSAPDKSGLPSDRFSAERTGGSVSTLTIQRTQQEDSAVYLCASSLGLAREQYFGPGTRLTVT.

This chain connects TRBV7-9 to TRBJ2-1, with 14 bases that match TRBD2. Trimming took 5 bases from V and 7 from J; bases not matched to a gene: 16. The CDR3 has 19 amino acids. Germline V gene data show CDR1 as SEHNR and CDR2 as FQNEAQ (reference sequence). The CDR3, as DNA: TGTGCCAGCAGCATGCTCCCGGGACTAGCGGGGGCGAGTGCGAATGAGCAGTTCTTC. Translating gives CASSMLPGLAGASANEQFF. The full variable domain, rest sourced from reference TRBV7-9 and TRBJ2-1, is DTGVSQNPRHKITKRGQNVTFRCDPISEHNRLYWYRQTLGQGPEFLTYFQNEAQLEKSRLLSDRFSAERPKGSFSTLEIQRTEQGDSAMYLCASSMLPGLAGASANEQFFGPGTRLTVL.

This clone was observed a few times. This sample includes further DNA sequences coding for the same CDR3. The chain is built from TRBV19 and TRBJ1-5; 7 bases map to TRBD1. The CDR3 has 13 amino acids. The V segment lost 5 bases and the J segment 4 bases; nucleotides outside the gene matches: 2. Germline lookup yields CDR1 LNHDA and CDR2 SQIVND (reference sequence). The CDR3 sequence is CASSAQGNQPQHF. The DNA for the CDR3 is TGTGCCAGTAGTGCACAGGGGAATCAGCCCCAGCATTTT.

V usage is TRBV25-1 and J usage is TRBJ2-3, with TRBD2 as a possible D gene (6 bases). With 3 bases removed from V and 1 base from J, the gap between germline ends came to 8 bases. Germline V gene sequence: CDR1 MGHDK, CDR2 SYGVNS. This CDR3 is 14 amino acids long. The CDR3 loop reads CASSDPGGTDTQYF. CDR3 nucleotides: TGTGCCAGCAGTGATCCGGGGGGCACAGATACGCAGTATTTT.